Included here is one T cell receptor beta chain sequence, with context. No cognate antigen has been identified for it. No much larger clone is present one base from it, and per-base qualities are unavailable. The sample belongs to a study of CD8 T cells in Susac syndrome (dated by TCRdb to about 2019). Study-wide context: Repertoire sequencing was used to test whether CD8+ T cell activation and differentiation in Susac syndrome was antigen driven.

Peripheral blood CD8+ and CD4+ T cells from healthy donors, Susac syndrome patients and multiple sclerosis patients were profiled by high-throughput TCR beta sequencing. Healthy donors were age- and sex-matched controls. Bulk CD8+ and CD4+ T cells were purified by magnetic negative isolation, whereas CD8+ TEMRA cells were enriched by FACS. Blood was collected in EDTA tubes and processed within 24 hours, with PBMCs isolated through density gradient centrifugation. PBMCs intended for TCR sequencing were frozen in liquid nitrogen and were later thawed in a 37 degrees C water bath. The sorted or isolated CD4+, CD8+ and CD8+ TEMRA cells had a purity of 90% or higher. Trimming takes 5 bases off V and 3 bases off J; junction bases not matched to a gene: 5. Including the terminal cysteine and phenylalanine, the CDR3 comprises 14 residues. Of all the DNA, just the CDR3 is kept, 42 bases in frame from base 1.

RNA was extracted using the RNeasy kit, and roughly 0.5 to 1 microgram was reverse transcribed with random hexamers. The immunoSEQ multiplex PCR assay, covering 54 Vbeta and 13 Jbeta segments, was used to amplify TCR beta CDR3 regions. PCR amplification bias was corrected by using a synthetic template baseline for primer optimization and computational correction. On the study's bioinformatics: Reads were assigned to V, D and J genes according to IMGT and analyzed in immunoSEQ Analyzer, with only productive sequences retained. To calculate clonality, Shannon entropy was normalized by log2 of the number of productive unique sequences and then subtracted from one. For each patient and control, public and private clones were evaluated within the 100 most prevalent clones. Clones were defined as Susac-specific if absent from the healthy and MS cohorts, from 900 to 1,200 published viral clones and from other ImmuneACCESS disease sequences. Starting from the raw public reads, TCRdb applied fastp trimming at Q25, assembled clones with MiXCR and retained in-frame beta chains. Each entry is one CDR3 protein sequence, shown with its most common DNA and genes. The V and J calls and clone size come from TCRdb's table, not from the authors' own analysis. The sample contains roughly 200,000 distinct CDR3 sequences, around 95% of them found a single time. The ten biggest clones cover about 0.1% of the sample.

The full study reports these points: The TCR sequencing and HLA analysis was acknowledged to have included a relatively small number of individuals.

The sequence is built from TRBV12-3 or TRBV12-4 and TRBJ2-3, with 7 bases matching TRBD2. Input material: CD4+ T cells from PBMCs. This clonotype originated in a human donor in good health. The nucleotide sequence is TGTGCCAGCAGTACCGGGACTACGACAGATACGCAGTATTTT. Protein translation: CASSTGTTTDTQYF.